The 27 T cell receptor beta chains below all came from one sample that was sequenced in a study of cytomegalovirus exposure and HLA in healthy donors (dated by TCRdb to about 2017). The library was built by means of the immunoSEQ multiplex PCR assay. The multiplex PCR relied on a mix of 60 forward primers for TCR Vbeta segments and 13 reverse primers for TCR Jbeta segments. TCRdb retrieved this table from immuneACCESS and kept in-frame rearrangements only. Not all clones are present; in checked studies, unresolved V genes account for under half, and no reason is known for the remainder. For this sample there are about 150,000 clones; 60% to 85% appear just once. The leading ten clones occupy around 1.9% of the sample. Sequencing used PBMCs. These receptor sequences come from a man aged 40-49 years in good health and CMV-seronegative.

V and J are TRBV5-1 and TRBJ2-3; 9 nucleotides align to TRBD2. The germline CDR1 and CDR2 sequences are SGHRS and YFSETQ. CDR3 size: 13 residues. The junction had 3 bases not matched to a gene; V was cut back by 4 bases and J by 6 bases. The CDR3 reads CASSRGLADTQYF. DNA for the CDR3: TGCGCCAGCAGCCGGGGACTAGCCGATACGCAGTATTTT.

V is TRBV5-1 and J is TRBJ2-5; 11 bases align to TRBD1. V lost 4 bases, J lost 2 bases, and 4 bases stayed unmatched. The V gene's germline CDR1 is SGHRS and CDR2 YFSETQ. This CDR3 is built from 15 residues. CDR3 nucleotides: TGCGCCAGCAGCGGAGGGACAGGGGGGCAAGAGACCCAGTACTTC. It yields the protein CASSGGTGGQETQYF.

The rearrangement joins TRBV7-6 to TRBJ2-3; 10 bases are shared with TRBD2. CDR3 length equals 17 residues. CDR1 and CDR2 (germline): SGHVS, FNYEAQ. V gave up 6 bases and J gave up 2 bases; unmatched junction bases: 11. The CDR3 region is CASRGAGTSASTDTQYF. Here the CDR3 DNA reads TGTGCCAGCAGGGGGGCCGGGACTAGCGCTTCCACAGATACGCAGTATTTT.

The chain recombines TRBV5-5 with TRBJ2-1; D is perhaps TRBD2 (5 bases). The germline V gene encodes CDR1 SGHKS and CDR2 YYEKEE (reference sequence). V dropped 0 bases and J dropped 0 bases, with 13 bases sitting between them. The CDR3 runs 17 residues. The CDR3 coding sequence is TGTGCCAGCAGCTTGGTTTCGGGAATGAGCTCCTACAATGAGCAGTTCTTC. Residues: CASSLVSGMSSYNEQFF. The full variable domain, completed using reference TRBV5-5 and TRBJ2-1, is DAGVTQSPTHLIKTRGQQVTLRCSPISGHKSVSWYQQVLGQGPQFIFQYYEKEERGRGNFPDRFSARQFPNYSSELNVNALLLGDSALYLCASSLVSGMSSYNEQFFGPGTRLTVL.

The V gene is TRBV2, the J gene TRBJ2-5, with TRBD2 matching 8 bases. The CDR3 consists of 16 residues. Germline trimming cut 6 bases from V and 1 base from J; bases unmatched to any gene: 10. From germline, CDR1 is SNHLY and CDR2 FYNNEI. In DNA, the CDR3 is TGTGCCAGCAGAGCATCGGGAGGGGGTGGCCAAGAGACCCAGTACTTC. Translation: CASRASGGGGQETQYF.

The chain couples TRBV5-6 to TRBJ2-5, with TRBD1 matching over 7 bases. Germline CDR1 and CDR2: SGHDT and YYEEEE. Trimming cost V 0 bases and J 5 bases; bases outside gene matches: 13. The CDR3 sequence is 17 residues long. The CDR3, as DNA: TGTGCCAGCAGCTTGGCCCGGCAGGGGGATCTTGGGGAGACCCAGTACTTC. Translation: CASSLARQGDLGETQYF. Together with reference TRBV5-6 and TRBJ2-5, the CDR3 gives the full variable domain: DAGVTQSPTHLIKTRGQQVTLRCSPKSGHDTVSWYQQALGQGPQFIFQYYEEEERQRGNFPDRFSGHQFPNYSSELNVNALLLGDSALYLCASSLARQGDLGETQYFGPGTRLLVL.

The gene calls are TRBV11-2 and TRBJ2-7, with D possibly TRBD1 on 6 matching bases. The germline V gene has CDR1 SGHAT and CDR2 FQNNGV. The CDR3 consists of 15 residues. V lost 0 bases and J 7 bases, leaving 16 bases between the germline ends. CDR3 amino acids: CASSLDPGQTGEQYF. For the CDR3, the DNA is TGTGCCAGCAGCTTAGATCCCGGACAGACGGGGGAGCAGTACTTC.

This clone has more than one count but fewer than ten. For the CDR3, the DNA is TGTGCCAGCAGACCTTTCCGGGATATACTACAGGGACAGTACTTC. It encodes CASRPFRDILQGQYF. The chain joins TRBV27 to TRBJ2-7; a possible D gene is TRBD1 (6 bases). Germline V gene data show CDR1 as MNHEY and CDR2 as SMNVEV (reference sequence). This CDR3 comprises 15 residues. The V gene lost 6 bases and the J gene lost 10 bases, with 25 bases spanning the gap.

V gene TRBV19 combines with J gene TRBJ2-1; 10 positions agree with TRBD2. The trim removed 7 bases at V and 8 bases at J, leaving 14 bases unmatched. The CDR3 extends over 16 amino acids. Germline CDR1 LNHDA, CDR2 SQIVND (reference sequence). The CDR3 DNA follows: TGTGCCAGTATCAACCGCAGCGGGAGGGCCGGGGATGAGCAGTTCTTC. Residues: CASINRSGRAGDEQFF.

The chain joins TRBV6-4 to TRBJ2-1; 9 bases map to TRBD1. This CDR3 has 13 residues. Germline trimming cut 3 bases from V and 6 bases from J; bases unmatched to any gene: 0. From germline, CDR1 is MRHNA and CDR2 SNTAGT. CDR3 coding DNA: TGTGCCAGCAGTGAGGGACAGGGCAATGAGCAGTTCTTC. This sequence encodes CASSEGQGNEQFF.

The chain uses TRBV19 and TRBJ2-2; D uncertain. The CDR3 length is 18 residues. Germline-derived CDR1 and CDR2 are LNHDA and SQIVND (reference sequence). V was pared by 5 bases and J by 2 bases, with 21 bases between. The DNA for the CDR3 is TGTGCCAGTAGTCTCAAACCTATCCACAGAACTAACACCGGGGAGCTGTTTTTT. It yields the protein CASSLKPIHRTNTGELFF.

This clone was seen once. The chain links TRBV5-4 to TRBJ2-1; a weak D match, TRBD2 (7 bases). Germline V CDR1 and CDR2: SGHNT, YYREEE (reference sequence). The CDR3 extends over 17 amino acids. V was shortened by 0 bases and J by 2 bases, with 15 bases between the two germline ends. The CDR3 spells CASSLATRGGPYNEQFF. In nucleotides, the CDR3 is TGTGCCAGCAGCTTGGCGACTAGGGGGGGGCCCTACAATGAGCAGTTCTTC.

In this sample, this clone turned up a few times. The chain carries TRBV7-3 and TRBJ2-3; 15 bases line up with TRBD2. The germline CDR1 and CDR2 sequences are SGHTA and FQGTGA. The trim removed 4 bases at V and 2 bases at J, leaving 4 bases unmatched. This CDR3 is built from 17 residues. CDR3: CASSSGTSGGLTDTQYF. The CDR3 nucleotides read TGTGCCAGCAGCTCCGGGACTAGCGGGGGGCTCACAGATACGCAGTATTTT.

The chain is built from TRBV5-6 and TRBJ2-2; weak D call: TRBD1 (6 bases). CDR1 is SGHDT, CDR2 YYEEEE, per germline. V was pared by 1 base and J by 6 bases, with 16 bases between. The CDR3 contains 16 residues. In DNA, the CDR3 is TGTGCCAGCAGCTTGCGGTATACAGGGTTCGCCGGGGAGCTGTTTTTT. This sequence encodes CASSLRYTGFAGELFF. The whole variable domain, remainder taken from reference TRBV5-6 and TRBJ2-2, is DAGVTQSPTHLIKTRGQQVTLRCSPKSGHDTVSWYQQALGQGPQFIFQYYEEEERQRGNFPDRFSGHQFPNYSSELNVNALLLGDSALYLCASSLRYTGFAGELFFGEGSRLTVL.

The chain combines TRBV2 with TRBJ2-5, with 9 positions matching TRBD2. CDR1 and CDR2 (germline): SNHLY, FYNNEI. The CDR3 contains 13 residues. V dropped 7 bases and J dropped 5; count of bases not matched to a gene: 5. Written as DNA, the CDR3 is TGTGCCAGCACAGCGGGGGGTCGGGAGACCCAGTACTTC. This gives the protein CASTAGGRETQYF.

The rearrangement links TRBV6-6 to TRBJ2-2; 11 bases are shared with TRBD1. Trimming took 6 bases from V and 6 from J; bases not matched to a gene: 9. CDR1 MNHNY and CDR2 SVGAGI come from the germline V gene (reference sequence). The CDR3 extends over 16 amino acids. CDR3 nucleotide sequence: TGTGCCAGCAGGGCGCCGGACAGGGGGCGCCCCGGGGAGCTGTTTTTT. Encoded protein: CASRAPDRGRPGELFF.

This clone was seen a handful of times. The V gene is TRBV7-9, the J gene TRBJ2-3, with 10 bases that match TRBD2. From germline, CDR1 is SEHNR and CDR2 FQNEAQ (reference sequence). With V trimmed by 5 bases and J by 0 bases, 8 bases remained unmatched. The CDR3 is 17 residues long. The CDR3 reads CASSNGLAEKSTDTQYF. CDR3 sequence (DNA): TGTGCCAGCAGCAACGGACTAGCGGAAAAGAGCACAGATACGCAGTATTTT.

The sample holds a few counts of this clone. The rearrangement links TRBV10-3 to TRBJ2-1; a possible D gene is TRBD2 (6 bases). Deletions cut 0 bases from V and 5 bases from J, with 8 bases between. The CDR3 length is 14 residues. CDR1 and CDR2 (germline): ENHRY, SYGVKD. CDR3 nucleotides: TGTGCCATCAGTGAGTCGAGGGAGGACAATGAGCAGTTCTTC. The encoded protein is CAISESREDNEQFF.

The chain employs TRBV21-1 and TRBJ2-5; the table's D gene call, TRBD1, was not cross checked with the DNA. TRBV21-1 is shown as a pseudogene. This CDR3 is built from 17 residues. CDR3 sequence reads: CASSLTGQGVHLETQYF. CDR3 nucleotides: TGTGCCAGCAGCCTTACGGGACAGGGAGTACACTTGGAGACCCAGTACTTC.

This rearrangement joins TRBV7-9 to TRBJ2-7; 9 nucleotides align to TRBD1. Germline CDR1 and CDR2: SEHNR and FQNEAQ (reference sequence). This CDR3 comprises 15 residues. V trimming: 5 bases; J trimming: 2 bases; junction bases outside the gene matches: 7. The DNA of the CDR3 is TGTGCCAGCAGCCGCCTCGACAGGGGGACCTACGAGCAGTACTTC. Residues: CASSRLDRGTYEQYF.

The chain uses TRBV5-1 and TRBJ2-5; 8 nucleotides line up with TRBD2. This CDR3 region has 16 residues. In germline, CDR1 is SGHRS, CDR2 YFSETQ. The V segment lost 2 bases and the J segment 3 bases; nucleotides outside the gene matches: 9. CDR3 in amino acids: CASSFKERGGEETQYF. The CDR3 bases are TGCGCCAGCAGCTTCAAGGAACGGGGGGGTGAAGAGACCCAGTACTTC.

The genes are TRBV7-9 and TRBJ2-7; 11 nucleotides agree with TRBD2. This CDR3 is 16 amino acids long. The J segment lost 3 bases and the V segment lost 4 bases, leaving 8 bases of the junction unmatched. Germline V lookup: CDR1 SEHNR, CDR2 FQNEAQ (reference sequence). CDR3 sequence (DNA): TGTGCCAGCAGCTCATTGACTAGCGGGGCCGTCTACGAGCAGTACTTC. Encoded protein: CASSSLTSGAVYEQYF.

The rearrangement links TRBV4-3 to TRBJ2-7; D perhaps matches TRBD2 (7 bases). The CDR3 spans 14 residues. Germline-derived CDR1 and CDR2 are LGHNA and YSLEER. With 2 bases removed from V and 7 bases from J, the gap between germline ends came to 15 bases. The CDR3 reads CASSQIGGGGEQYF. CDR3 coding DNA: TGCGCCAGCAGCCAAATCGGGGGAGGGGGTGAGCAGTACTTC.

The chain links TRBV27 to TRBJ2-1, with 12 bases fitting TRBD2. The CDR3 is made up of 14 amino acids. Trimming removed 6 bases from V and 7 bases from J; junction bases left unmatched: 4. In germline, CDR1 is MNHEY, CDR2 SMNVEV (reference sequence). CDR3 sequence: CASRTSGSINEQFF. The CDR3 DNA is TGTGCCAGCAGGACTAGCGGGAGTATAAATGAGCAGTTCTTC.

The chain combines TRBV14 with TRBJ2-1, with 9 bases that match TRBD2. Germline values: CDR1 SGHDN, CDR2 FVKESK. The junction had 15 bases not matched to a gene; V was cut back by 2 bases and J by 1 base. This CDR3 comprises 20 residues. CDR3 residues: CASSQKTRGGLGVSYNEQFF. The CDR3 DNA is TGTGCCAGCAGCCAAAAAACGCGGGGGGGGCTAGGGGTGTCCTACAATGAGCAGTTCTTC. The full variable domain, in which reference TRBV14 and TRBJ2-1 provide the parts outside the CDR3, is EAGVTQFPSHSVIEKGQTVTLRCDPISGHDNLYWYRRVMGKEIKFLLHFVKESKQDESGMPNNRFLAERTGGTYSTLKVQPAELEDSGVYFCASSQKTRGGLGVSYNEQFFGPGTRLTVL.

V is TRBV7-2 and J is TRBJ1-2; possibly TRBD1 for D (5 bases). Trimming cost V 5 bases and J 0 bases, with 10 bases left between them. CDR3 length equals 14 residues. From germline, CDR1 is SGHTA and CDR2 FQGNSA. The CDR3 protein is CASSLDSTNYGYTF. CDR3 DNA: TGTGCCAGCAGCCTAGACAGTACTAACTATGGCTACACCTTC.

The chain is built from TRBV30 and TRBJ2-7; 9 nucleotides line up with TRBD1. The trim removed 1 base at V and 5 bases at J, leaving 6 bases unmatched. In germline, CDR1 is GTSNPN, CDR2 SVGIG (reference sequence). The CDR3 sequence is 14 residues long. The CDR3 region is CAWSARDRVDEQYF. In DNA form, the CDR3 reads TGTGCCTGGAGTGCCCGGGACAGGGTCGACGAGCAGTACTTC.